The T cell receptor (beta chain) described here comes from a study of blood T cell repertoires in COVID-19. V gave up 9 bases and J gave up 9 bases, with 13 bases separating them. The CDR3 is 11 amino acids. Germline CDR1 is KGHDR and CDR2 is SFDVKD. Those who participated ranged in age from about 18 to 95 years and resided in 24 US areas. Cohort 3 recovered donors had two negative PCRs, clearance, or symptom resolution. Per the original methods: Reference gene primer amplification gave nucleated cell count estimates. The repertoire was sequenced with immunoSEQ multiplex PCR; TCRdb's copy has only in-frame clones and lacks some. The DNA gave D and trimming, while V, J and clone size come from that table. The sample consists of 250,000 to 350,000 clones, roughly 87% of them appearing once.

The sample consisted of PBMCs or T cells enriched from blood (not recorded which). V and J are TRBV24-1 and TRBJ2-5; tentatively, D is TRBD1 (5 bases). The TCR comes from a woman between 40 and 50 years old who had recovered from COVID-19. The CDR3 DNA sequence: TGTGCCACCGGTCCGGAAGGGGCCCAGTACTTC. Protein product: CATGPEGAQYF.